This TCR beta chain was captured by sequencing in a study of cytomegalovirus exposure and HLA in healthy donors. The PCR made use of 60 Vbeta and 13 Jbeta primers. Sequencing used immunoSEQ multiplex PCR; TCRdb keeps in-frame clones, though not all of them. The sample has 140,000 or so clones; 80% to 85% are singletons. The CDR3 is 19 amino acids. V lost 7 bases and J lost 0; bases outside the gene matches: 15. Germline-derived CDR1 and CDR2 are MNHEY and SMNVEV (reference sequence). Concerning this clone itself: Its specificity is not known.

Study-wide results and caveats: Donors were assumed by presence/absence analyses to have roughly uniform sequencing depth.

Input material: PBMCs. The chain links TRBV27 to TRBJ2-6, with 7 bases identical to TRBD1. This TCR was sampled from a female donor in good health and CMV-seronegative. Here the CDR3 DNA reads TGTGCCAGCACCCAGGGGTCCTACAGGGGCCTCTCTGGGGCCAACGTCCTGACTTTC. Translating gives CASTQGSYRGLSGANVLTF.